The 24 T cell receptor beta chains presented below share a single source sample, sequenced in a study of T cells after yellow fever vaccination. TCRdb independently ran MiXCR on the 5' RACE reads; one entry per CDR3 protein. Here the sample spans about 260,000 distinct CDR3 sequences, 3.6% being singletons. This specimen was PBMCs, taken 15 days after the yellow fever booster vaccination. The receptors stem from a man aged 18 to 35 who received the YFV17D yellow fever vaccine.

This clonotype was seen a handful of times. The gene calls are TRBV10-3 and TRBJ2-5, with 7 bases aligning to TRBD2. CDR1 is ENHRY, CDR2 SYGVKD, per germline. The CDR3 totals 16 residues. J was trimmed by 2 bases and V by 4 bases; bases with no gene match: 10. In DNA form, the CDR3 reads TGTGCCATCAGTGGTACCACGGGGGGACGACAAGAGACCCAGTACTTC. Translated, it gives CAISGTTGGRQETQYF.

This clonotype was observed many times. This sequence joins TRBV12-3 or TRBV12-4 and TRBJ1-5; D might be TRBD1 (6 bases). The CDR3 has 14 amino acids. The V and J ends lost 1 base and 6 bases respectively, with 10 bases between them. In nucleotides, the CDR3 is TGTGCCAGCAGTTTAGTGGGCAGGGGTCAGCCCCAGCATTTT. Its translation: CASSLVGRGQPQHF.

This clonotype was observed many times. The gene calls are TRBV7-9 and TRBJ2-3; 8 nucleotides agree with TRBD2. The ends lost 1 base at V and 3 bases at J; junction bases unmatched: 15. The CDR3 has 19 amino acids. Germline V gives CDR1 SEHNR, CDR2 FQNEAQ (reference sequence). CDR3 in amino acids: CASSLEVAGLRFLTDTQYF. The CDR3 nucleotides are TGTGCCAGCAGCTTAGAGGTAGCGGGACTCAGGTTTTTGACAGATACGCAGTATTTT.

At least ten counts were recorded for this clonotype. The J gene is TRBJ1-5, the V gene TRBV27; tentative D call: TRBD1 (5 bases). The CDR3 runs to 14 residues. CDR1 and CDR2 from the germline V gene are MNHEY and SMNVEV (reference sequence). V gave up 5 bases and J gave up 7 bases, with 15 bases separating them. CDR3 sequence: CASSPSNWGQPQHF. DNA for the CDR3: TGTGCCAGCAGTCCGTCAAACTGGGGCCAGCCCCAGCATTTT.

Ten or more counts support this clonotype. In DNA, the CDR3 is TGTGCCAGCAGCGGGGGACCCGGGGATCAGCCCCAGCATTTT. It yields the protein CASSGGPGDQPQHF. The chain recombines TRBV5-6 with TRBJ1-5; weak D call: TRBD1 (5 bases). Per germline, CDR1 SGHDT and CDR2 YYEEEE. The V gene lost 4 bases and the J gene lost 5 bases, with 13 bases spanning the gap. The CDR3 consists of 14 residues.

This chain joins TRBV7-9 and TRBJ1-1; the D gene is possibly TRBD1 (5 bases). V lost 5 bases to trimming and J lost 7 bases, with 11 bases between them. The CDR3 length is 12 residues. CDR1 SEHNR and CDR2 FQNEAQ come from the germline V gene (reference sequence). CDR3 amino acids: CASSLDTNEAFF. In DNA form, the CDR3 reads TGTGCCAGCAGCCTGGACACGAATGAAGCTTTCTTT.

In its sample, this clonotype was seen many times. The J gene is TRBJ1-3, the V gene TRBV7-2, with D uncertain. V lost 1 base and J 0 bases, leaving 13 bases between the germline ends. This CDR3 has 17 residues. In germline, CDR1 is SGHTA, CDR2 FQGNSA. The CDR3 region is CASSLGGSTVSGNTIYF. CDR3 bases: TGTGCCAGCAGCTTAGGGGGATCGACGGTCTCTGGAAACACCATATATTTT.

This clonotype showed up many times. The genes are TRBV7-2 and TRBJ2-7; D perhaps matches TRBD2 (5 bases). Germline assignment: CDR1 SGHTA and CDR2 FQGNSA. Between the trimmed V and J ends, which lost 2 bases and 3 bases, there was a span of 11 bases. The CDR3 has 14 residues. The chain's CDR3 is CASSLHGGSYEQYV. The CDR3 coding sequence is TGTGCCAGCAGCTTACACGGAGGTAGCTACGAGCAGTACGTC.

The V call is TRBV5-1, the J call TRBJ2-7; TRBD1 matches 8 bases. The germline CDR1 and CDR2 sequences are SGHRS and YFSETQ. With 4 bases clipped from V and 4 bases from J, the junction kept 10 bases outside the gene matches. The CDR3 is 15 residues long. The CDR3 DNA reads TGCGCCAGCAGCCTCGGGACAGGCCGATCTTACGAGCAGTACTTC. It yields the protein CASSLGTGRSYEQYF.

This clonotype was observed a few times. This chain connects TRBV7-2 to TRBJ1-6; D not resolved. Trimming shortened V by 9 bases and J by 7 bases, and 10 bases separated the two germline ends. The germline gives CDR1 SGHTA, CDR2 FQGNSA. This CDR3 contains 12 residues. CDR3 region: CASSNPNSPLHF. The DNA of the CDR3 is TGTGCCAGTTCGAACCCCAATTCACCCCTCCACTTT.

Ten or more counts support this clonotype. The rearrangement links TRBV7-2 to TRBJ1-5; a possible D gene is TRBD1 (6 bases). Trimming left V 4 bases short and J 0 bases short, with 16 bases between. The CDR3 is 17 residues long. Germline-derived CDR1 and CDR2 are SGHTA and FQGNSA. CDR3 sequence: CASSYDPGAYSNQPQHF. CDR3 bases: TGTGCCAGCAGCTACGACCCAGGGGCGTATAGCAATCAGCCCCAGCATTTT. Full variable domain (rest looked up from reference TRBV7-2 and TRBJ1-5): GAGVSQSPSNKVTEKGKDVELRCDPISGHTALYWYRQSLGQGLEFLIYFQGNSAPDKSGLPSDRFSAERTGGSVSTLTIQRTQQEDSAVYLCASSYDPGAYSNQPQHFGDGTRLSIL.

This clonotype was recorded at least ten times. The chain recombines TRBV12-3 or TRBV12-4 with TRBJ1-1; a weak D match, TRBD1 (6 bases). Trimming shortened V by 5 bases and J by 4 bases, and 11 bases separated the two germline ends. The CDR3 contains 13 residues. CDR3 sequence (DNA): TGTGCCAGCAGTCTCAACAGGGCCACTGAAGCTTTCTTT. Translated: CASSLNRATEAFF.

This clonotype came up many times. The chain recombines TRBV7-2 with TRBJ2-7, with 7 nucleotides matching TRBD2. Germline V gives CDR1 SGHTA, CDR2 FQGNSA. The ends lost 6 bases at V and 1 base at J; junction bases unmatched: 9. The CDR3 extends over 15 amino acids. The CDR3 DNA follows: TGTGCCAGCAGTGCATGGGGGGGTTCGTCCTACGAGCAGTACTTC. Translating it yields CASSAWGGSSYEQYF.

This clonotype came up many times. The chain uses TRBV7-9 and TRBJ1-2; D is unresolved. The V gene lost 7 bases and the J gene lost 6 bases, with 18 bases spanning the gap. The germline V gene has CDR1 SEHNR and CDR2 FQNEAQ (reference sequence). CDR3 length: 14 residues. The CDR3 reads CASTKAPGFNGYTF. The CDR3 nucleotides read TGTGCCAGCACAAAGGCCCCCGGGTTCAATGGCTACACCTTC.

This clonotype was seen many times. CDR3 amino acids: CASSLTGGRNIQYF. DNA of the CDR3: TGTGCCAGCAGCTTAACGGGGGGGCGAAACATTCAGTACTTC. V and J are TRBV7-3 and TRBJ2-4; D might be TRBD2 (7 bases). This CDR3 has 14 amino acids. CDR1 SGHTA and CDR2 FQGTGA come from the germline V gene. The V end lost 0 bases, the J end lost 6 bases, and 9 bases lay between the germline ends. Supplemented by reference TRBV7-3 and TRBJ2-4, the full variable domain reads GAGVSQTPSNKVTEKGKYVELRCDPISGHTALYWYRQSLGQGPEFLIYFQGTGAADDSGLPNDRFFAVRPEGSVSTLKIQRTERGDSAVYLCASSLTGGRNIQYFGAGTRLSVL.

This clonotype occurred many times. The gene calls are TRBV27 and TRBJ1-6; D is uncertain. Looked up from germline, CDR1 is MNHEY and CDR2 is SMNVEV (reference sequence). The CDR3 contains 12 residues. V was shortened by 8 bases and J by 10 bases, with 12 bases between the two germline ends. CDR3 DNA sequence: TGTGCCAGCTCCTCTAGCCTCTCACCCCTCCACTTT. Translating it yields CASSSSLSPLHF.

This clonotype was recorded many times. J is TRBJ2-7 and V is TRBV20-1; a possible D gene is TRBD2 (6 bases). Trimming left V 3 bases short and J 2 bases short, with 11 bases between. Germline V CDR1 and CDR2: DFQATT, SNEGSKA (reference sequence). CDR3 length equals 13 residues. The CDR3 reads CSASGGITYEQYF. The DNA of the CDR3 is TGCAGTGCTAGTGGCGGGATAACCTACGAGCAGTACTTC.

This clonotype was picked up many times. This chain connects TRBV14 to TRBJ2-7; no definite D call. The V end was cut by 0 bases, the J end by 4 bases, with 7 bases between. This CDR3 has 13 residues. Germline V CDR1 and CDR2: SGHDN, FVKESK. The CDR3 spells CASSQEDRYEQYF. DNA of the CDR3: TGTGCCAGCAGCCAAGAAGATAGGTACGAGCAGTACTTC.

The CDR3 loop is CAGRGQAKTNTEAFF. The CDR3 coding sequence is TGTGCCGGGCGGGGACAGGCCAAGACGAACACTGAAGCTTTCTTT. The chain couples TRBV7-9 to TRBJ1-1, with 8 bases identical to TRBD1. This CDR3 is built from 15 residues. V trimming: 11 bases; J trimming: 1 base; junction bases outside the gene matches: 12. Germline V gene data show CDR1 as SEHNR and CDR2 as FQNEAQ (reference sequence).

This clonotype was observed at least ten times. The chain joins TRBV4-1 to TRBJ1-2; D might be TRBD1 (5 bases). The CDR3 length is 16 residues. Germline V lookup: CDR1 MGHRA, CDR2 YSYEKL. V was cut by 0 bases and J by 0 bases, with 11 bases left in between. The chain's CDR3 is CASSQDTQGPNYGYTF. The CDR3 DNA reads as TGCGCCAGCAGCCAAGATACGCAGGGCCCTAACTATGGCTACACCTTC.

This clonotype has ten or more counts. This chain uses TRBV24-1 with TRBJ1-2; D is uncertain. The CDR3 has 13 amino acids. Germline CDR1 and CDR2: KGHDR and SFDVKD. V lost 0 bases and J lost 5, with 6 bases in between. The CDR3 here is CATSDLAGYGYTF. The CDR3 DNA is TGTGCCACCAGTGATTTGGCGGGGTATGGCTACACCTTC.

This clonotype was observed at least ten times. The DNA of the CDR3 is TGCGCCAGCACCGCGGGACAGGGGGTTTACGAGCAGTACTTC. Translation gives CASTAGQGVYEQYF. V is TRBV5-1 and J is TRBJ2-7, with 11 nucleotides matching TRBD1. Trimming cost V 6 bases and J 4 bases; bases outside gene matches: 6. Germline CDR1 and CDR2: SGHRS and YFSETQ. This CDR3 comprises 14 residues.

This clonotype was seen ten or more times. This sequence joins TRBV6-5 and TRBJ2-4; D is ambiguous. V lost 7 bases to trimming and J lost 8 bases, with 15 bases between them. This CDR3 region has 13 residues. The germline CDR1 and CDR2 sequences are MNHEY and SVGAGI. CDR3: CASTPRQLDIQYF. Here the CDR3 DNA reads TGTGCCAGCACCCCCCGGCAATTGGACATTCAGTACTTC.

This clonotype was picked up many times. The gene calls are TRBV4-1 and TRBJ2-6, with D unclear. The CDR3 totals 18 residues. Trimming left V 4 bases short and J 0 bases short, with 16 bases between. Per the germline V gene, CDR1 is MGHRA and CDR2 is YSYEKL. The CDR3 region is CASSRSFTTSSGANVLTF. The CDR3 nucleotides are TGCGCCAGCAGCCGCTCATTTACAACGAGCTCTGGGGCCAACGTCCTGACTTTC.